A selection of T cell receptor beta chains follows, all from one sample in a study of OX40 agonist ivuxolimab in advanced cancers. Produced via immunoSEQ multiplex PCR; TCRdb's table is partial and in-frame only. In the table there are just under 35,000 clones, approximately 90% of which are singletons. The sample in question was CD4+ or CD8+ T cells sorted from blood, obtained in a trial of the OX40 agonist ivuxolimab. These receptors all come from an adult with an advanced solid tumor such as melanoma, head and neck, liver or kidney cancer. Both conserved end residues are part of each CDR3. The D gene is left open where the match is weak. Not all rows give a size; the values are once, few, many and, for expanded clones, a class.

D,size,J,V,CDR3,DNA
-,many,TRBJ1-5,TRBV21-1,CASSKEPRAGTEINQPQHF,TGTGCCAGCAGCAAAGAACCTCGGGCCGGGACAGAAATTAATCAGCCCCAGCATTTT
TRBD2,-,TRBJ2-7,TRBV19,CASSIGSGTYEQYF,TGTGCCAGTAGTATAGGTAGCGGGACCTACGAGCAGTACTTC
-,-,TRBJ1-1,TRBV27,CASNGGGGSTEAFF,TGTGCCAGCAATGGGGGAGGAGGGAGCACTGAAGCTTTCTTT
TRBD2,-,TRBJ2-7,TRBV7-6,CASSNLRGTISYEQYF,TGTGCCAGCAGCAATTTGCGGGGGACCATCTCCTACGAGCAGTACTTC
TRBD1,-,TRBJ2-7,TRBV27,CASSQRQGAYEQYF,TGTGCCAGCAGCCAACGACAGGGGGCCTACGAGCAGTACTTC
-,-,TRBJ1-1,TRBV15,CATSRAQPTGNTEAFF,TGTGCCACCAGCAGAGCACAGCCGACCGGGAACACTGAAGCTTTCTTT
-,-,TRBJ2-3,TRBV12-2,CASRLFGLAGPDTQYF,TGTGCAAGTCGCTTATTCGGACTAGCGGGACCAGATACGCAGTATTTT
-,-,TRBJ1-2,TRBV19,CASSISDGALNYGYTF,TGTGCCAGTAGTATCTCGGACGGAGCCCTTAACTATGGCTACACCTTC
-,-,TRBJ2-1,TRBV7-9,CASSPLRGIYNEQFF,TGTGCCAGCAGCCCTTTGAGGGGGATCTACAATGAGCAGTTCTTC
-,-,TRBJ2-1,TRBV4-3,CASSQDLWSPNEQFF,TGCGCCAGCAGCCAAGATCTCTGGTCCCCTAATGAGCAGTTCTTC
-,-,TRBJ2-1,TRBV4-1,CASSQDNSGSSYNEQFF,TGCGCCAGCAGCCAAGATAATAGCGGCAGCTCCTACAATGAGCAGTTCTTC
-,once,TRBJ2-7,TRBV7-3,CASSLVQLYEQYF,TGTGCCAGCAGCTTAGTCCAGCTCTACGAGCAGTACTTC
TRBD1,-,TRBJ1-2,TRBV9,CASSVGRTGSDYGYTF,TGTGCCAGCAGCGTGGGACGGACAGGAAGTGACTATGGCTACACCTTC
-,-,TRBJ1-5,TRBV19,CASSISTFGRNQPQHF,TGTGCCAGTAGTATATCGACATTCGGGCGCAATCAGCCCCAGCATTTT
-,-,TRBJ2-1,TRBV7-6,CASSLSASSYNEQFF,TGTGCCAGCAGCTTAAGCGCTAGCTCCTACAATGAGCAGTTCTTC
-,-,TRBJ2-1,TRBV19,CASQTSLAYNEQFF,TGTGCCAGCCAGACTAGTTTGGCCTACAATGAGCAGTTCTTC
TRBD2,medium-sized,TRBJ2-1,TRBV28,CASSKYRMTSGRAFYNEQFF,TGTGCCAGCAGCAAATACCGAATGACTAGCGGGAGGGCGTTTTACAATGAGCAGTTCTTC
TRBD2,-,TRBJ2-2,TRBV10-3,CAISETTSHPRRGGELFF,TGTGCCATCAGTGAAACGACTAGCCACCCCCGGAGGGGCGGGGAGCTGTTTTTT
-,-,TRBJ2-2,TRBV28,CASSLALSHDNTGELFF,TGTGCCAGCAGTTTAGCCCTTTCTCATGACAACACCGGGGAGCTGTTTTTT
-,-,TRBJ2-7,TRBV14,CASSQGAGAYEQYF,TGTGCCAGCAGCCAAGGGGCAGGAGCTTACGAGCAGTACTTC
-,-,TRBJ2-1,TRBV5-4,CASSTQGITYNEQFF,TGTGCCAGCAGCACGCAAGGGATCACCTACAATGAGCAGTTCTTC
-,-,TRBJ2-7,TRBV4-3,CASSQFDGGNEQYF,TGCGCCAGCAGCCAATTTGACGGAGGGAACGAGCAGTACTTC
-,-,TRBJ1-1,TRBV28,CASSYREGETEAFF,TGTGCCAGCAGTTACAGGGAGGGGGAAACTGAAGCTTTCTTT
-,-,TRBJ1-1,TRBV10-3,CAISSQDYVTFF,TGTGCCATCAGCTCACAGGACTACGTGACTTTCTTT
-,-,TRBJ1-2,TRBV6-5,CASRIYYGYTF,TGTGCCAGCCGCATTTACTATGGCTACACCTTC
TRBD1,once,TRBJ1-1,TRBV7-9,CASSSTGLEAFF,TGTGCCAGCAGCTCGACAGGGCTTGAAGCTTTCTTT
TRBD1,-,TRBJ2-3,TRBV6-6,CASSYSGTAQDTQYF,TGTGCCAGCAGTTACTCGGGGACAGCCCAAGATACGCAGTATTTT
-,-,TRBJ2-5,TRBV7-2,CASSPRTASSQETQYF,TGTGCCAGCAGCCCCCGCACGGCTAGCAGCCAAGAGACCCAGTACTTC
TRBD2,-,TRBJ2-3,TRBV9,CASSVPSGSTDTQYF,TGTGCCAGCAGCGTCCCTAGCGGGAGCACAGATACGCAGTATTTT
-,once,TRBJ2-1,TRBV28,CASSLLAASSYNEQFF,TGTGCCAGCAGTTTATTGGCCGCGAGCTCCTACAATGAGCAGTTCTTC
TRBD2,-,TRBJ2-5,TRBV7-9,CASSKTSGTLLETQYF,TGTGCCAGCAGCAAGACTAGCGGGACTCTGTTGGAGACCCAGTACTTC
TRBD2,once,TRBJ2-3,TRBV6-1,CASSELWTSGRDEGTDTQYF,TGTGCCAGCAGTGAACTGTGGACTAGCGGGAGGGATGAGGGCACAGATACGCAGTATTTT
-,-,TRBJ2-1,TRBV6-4,CASSKFPGLGDDEQFF,TGTGCCAGCAGTAAGTTCCCAGGGTTGGGGGACGATGAGCAGTTCTTC
-,-,TRBJ2-2,TRBV27,CASSSSFANTGELFF,TGTGCCAGCAGTTCGTCATTCGCGAACACCGGGGAGCTGTTTTTT
-,once,TRBJ2-6,TRBV28,CASSFGSSGANVLTF,TGTGCCAGCAGTTTCGGGAGCTCTGGGGCCAACGTCCTGACTTTC
-,-,TRBJ2-7,TRBV19,CASSLRDTNYEQYF,TGTGCCAGTAGTCTCCGGGACACCAACTACGAGCAGTACTTC
TRBD2,-,TRBJ2-7,TRBV7-9,CASSPTSGRTYEQYF,TGTGCCAGCAGCCCCACTAGCGGGAGGACCTACGAGCAGTACTTC
TRBD1,-,TRBJ1-4,TRBV6-4,CASSASGQGNEKLFF,TGTGCCAGCAGTGCCTCGGGACAGGGAAATGAAAAACTGTTTTTT
TRBD2,-,TRBJ2-3,TRBV11-3,CASTRESADTQYF,TGTGCCAGCACGCGGGAGTCCGCAGATACGCAGTATTTT
-,-,TRBJ2-5,TRBV7-9,CASSPEASTHEGETQYF,TGTGCCAGCAGCCCCGAGGCCTCGACTCATGAAGGGGAGACCCAGTACTTC
-,-,TRBJ1-2,TRBV4-1,CASSPTTGTPQLHGYTF,TGCGCCAGCAGCCCAACTACCGGGACTCCCCAACTCCATGGCTACACCTTC
TRBD2,-,TRBJ2-1,TRBV4-1,CASSLGTTSLDEQFF,TGCGCCAGCAGCCTCGGGACTACCAGTTTGGATGAGCAGTTCTTC
TRBD1,-,TRBJ1-1,TRBV11-2,CASRTGGTEAFF,TGTGCCAGCAGAACAGGGGGGACTGAAGCTTTCTTT
TRBD2,once,TRBJ2-1,TRBV5-6,CASSLVSGRSPYNEQFF,TGTGCCAGCAGCTTGGTGAGCGGGAGGTCCCCCTACAATGAGCAGTTCTTC
TRBD1,-,TRBJ1-5,TRBV6-6,CASTDRGRSNQPQHF,TGTGCCAGCACAGACAGGGGGCGTAGCAATCAGCCCCAGCATTTT
-,-,TRBJ1-2,TRBV19,CASSILLQPHGYTF,TGTGCCAGTAGTATTTTATTACAGCCGCATGGCTACACCTTC
-,-,TRBJ2-1,TRBV9,CASSPRRLYNEQFF,TGTGCCAGCAGCCCGCGGAGGCTTTACAATGAGCAGTTCTTC